This TCR beta chain originates from a study of radiation and T cells in renal cell carcinoma. General study findings and limits: Top tumor clonotypes rose in blood 2 weeks post-radiation, then contracted.

This clone was picked up one time. Its antigen is unidentified. This CDR3 region has 18 residues. V was pared by 0 bases and J by 7 bases, with 11 bases of the junction left unmatched. Germline assignment: CDR1 SGHNT and CDR2 YYREEE (reference sequence). Described time point: blood 2 weeks post-SBRT. Documented treatment: 15 Gy SBRT to primary tumor, nephrectomy 4 weeks later. This renal cell carcinoma was of the clear cell type. Data came from immunoSEQ multiplex PCR; TCRdb stores just in-frame clones and leaves some out. This sample yields roughly 130,000 clones, of which around 90% are seen a single time; 5% to 6.5% belongs to the top ten.

This sample comprised blood, obtained from a patient whose treatment included radiotherapy and nephrectomy. The V call is TRBV5-4, the J call TRBJ1-6; 9 bases are a match to TRBD1. This TCR was recovered from a woman between 65 and 79 years old with renal cell carcinoma. The CDR3 DNA follows: TGTGCCAGCAGCTTGGATCCGTTCGGGACAGGGACCAATTCACCCCTCCACTTT. It encodes CASSLDPFGTGTNSPLHF.